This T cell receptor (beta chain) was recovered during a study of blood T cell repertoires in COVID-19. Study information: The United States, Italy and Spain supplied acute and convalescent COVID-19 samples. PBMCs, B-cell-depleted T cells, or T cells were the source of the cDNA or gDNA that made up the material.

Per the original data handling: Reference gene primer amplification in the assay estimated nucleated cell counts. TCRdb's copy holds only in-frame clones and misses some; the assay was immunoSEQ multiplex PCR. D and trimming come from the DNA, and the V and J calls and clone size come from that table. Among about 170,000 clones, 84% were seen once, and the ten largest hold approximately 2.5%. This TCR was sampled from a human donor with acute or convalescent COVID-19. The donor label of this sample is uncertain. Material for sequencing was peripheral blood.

CDR3 nucleotide sequence: TGTGCCAGCAGCTTAGTGGAGCCGAACACCGGGGAGCTGTTTTTT. It is translated as CASSLVEPNTGELFF. The J gene is TRBJ2-2, the V gene TRBV7-9; D gene ambiguous. The CDR3 runs to 15 residues. Looked up from germline, CDR1 is SEHNR and CDR2 is FQNEAQ (reference sequence). Trimming cost V 1 base and J 0 bases, with 6 bases left between them.